This T cell receptor (beta chain) was recorded in a study of T cells after yellow fever vaccination. Study in general: CD3, CD45RA, CCR7 and CD95 guided sorting of the EM, EMRA, CM and Tscm memory subsets. Study-level results: Abundant clonotypes from the bulk population could contaminate FACS-sorted repertoires.

This clonotype was recorded many times. For TCR, cDNA came from 5'RACE template switching, which added a universal primer site and UMIs. TCRdb re-derived calls from the 5' RACE reads in MiXCR, one entry per CDR3 protein. This sample has 25,000 to 35,000 distinct CDR3 sequences, with just under 6.5% found just once. This TCR came from a man aged 25-40 years who received the YFV17D yellow fever vaccine. The sequencing here drew on PBMCs, either bulk or a sorted T-cell subset (CD4+, CD8+, memory, or dextramer-sorted; not recorded which), taken on the day of the yellow fever booster vaccination.

CDR3 in amino acids: CASSQDRSDEKLFF. CDR3 coding DNA: TGTGCCAGCAGCCAGGACAGGTCTGATGAAAAACTGTTTTTT. V gene TRBV9 combines with J gene TRBJ1-4; the match to TRBD1 covers 7 bases. The germline V gene encodes CDR1 SGDLS and CDR2 YYNGEE. CDR3 length: 14 residues. J lost 6 bases, V lost 4 bases, and 6 bases had no gene match.